Shown below are 4 T cell receptor beta chains from a single sample sequenced in a study of T cells in Graves' hyperthyroidism and ophthalmopathy. Amplified TCR beta CDR3 regions came from RNA transcripts. TCR CDR3 underwent first-round RT-PCR with the HTBI primer set. In TCRdb, the multiplex PCR reads were re-called with MiXCR into one record per CDR3 protein. The repertoire holds around 580,000 distinct CDR3 sequences, with approximately 16% as singletons. The sequenced material came from blood. The receptor set was obtained from a woman aged 18-29 years with Graves' hyperthyroidism.

This clonotype appeared a few times. The chain combines TRBV7-4 with TRBJ2-5; D gene uncertain. This CDR3 is 16 amino acids long. Germline V gene data show CDR1 as SGHVT and CDR2 as SQSDAQ. Trimming shortened V by 1 base and J by 4 bases, and 16 bases separated the two germline ends. The CDR3 sequence is CASSLVPGVGGETQYF. CDR3 nucleotides: TGTGCCAGCAGCTTAGTCCCAGGAGTAGGTGGAGAGACCCAGTACTTC.

This clonotype was seen many times. The chain uses TRBV7-2 and TRBJ1-5; D call uncertain. Germline V gene sequence: CDR1 SGHTA, CDR2 FQGNSA. The V gene lost 5 bases and the J gene lost 7 bases, with 9 bases spanning the gap. The CDR3 has 12 amino acids. This CDR3 reads CASSLAGQPQHF. The CDR3 nucleotides read TGTGCCAGCAGCCTGGCGGGGCAGCCCCAGCATTTT.

A few counts support this clonotype. This chain joins TRBV5-4 and TRBJ1-1; D is ambiguous. The CDR3 has 16 amino acids. The V and J ends lost 1 base and 0 bases respectively, with 13 bases between them. Looked up from germline, CDR1 is SGHNT and CDR2 is YYREEE (reference sequence). The CDR3 DNA reads TGTGCCAGCAGCTTGAGCCCCACGTGGATGAACACTGAAGCTTTCTTT. It codes for CASSLSPTWMNTEAFF.

This clonotype showed up many times. The V gene is TRBV6-2 or TRBV6-3, the J gene TRBJ2-7, with D perhaps matching TRBD2 (7 bases). V was shortened by 0 bases and J by 2 bases, with 17 bases between the two germline ends. The CDR3 is 17 amino acids. Germline CDR1 is MNHEY and CDR2 is SVGEGT. CDR3 amino acids: CASSYSIRGAPTYEQYF. DNA of the CDR3: TGTGCCAGCAGTTACTCGATCCGGGGGGCCCCTACCTACGAGCAGTACTTC.